This T cell receptor (beta chain) is drawn from a study of metastatic and nonmetastatic thyroid tumors. Turning to the study itself: Peripheral blood and tumor or nodule samples from malignant and benign thyroid patients were compared.

Study-level findings and limits: In blood and tumor, TCR beta diversity was reportedly significantly higher in malignant thyroid tumors than in benign nodules.

This clone was seen ten or more times. Its specificity is not known. There are 14 residues in the CDR3. With 0 bases removed from V and 10 bases from J, the gap between germline ends came to 13 bases. Germline CDR1 LNHNV, CDR2 YYDKDF (reference sequence). Per the study methods: A papillary thyroid cancer distant-metastasis classifier was built from CDR3 differences across clinicopathological groups. From the PCR reads, TCRdb re-called clones with MiXCR. The V and J calls follow TCRdb's processing rather than the paper's. The table records some 28,000 clones, about 17% of them present only once. Before thyroid surgery, none of the patients had received any treatment.

The sample comprised blood. The chain has TRBV15 and TRBJ2-1; D remains unclear. The clonotype comes from a female donor with papillary thyroid cancer or a benign thyroid nodule (not recorded which). Some clones in this sample may be carry-over from other donors' samples. CDR3 protein: CATSREGRGAEQFF. CDR3 coding DNA: TGTGCCACCAGCAGAGAGGGTCGTGGAGCGGAGCAGTTCTTC.